The 29 T cell receptor beta chains presented below share a single source sample, sequenced in a study of regulatory T cells in long-lasting Graves disease. Noted time point: persistent/refractory GD, antithyroid drugs over 5 years with positive TRAb. PBMCs were the source of the RNA used for TCR sequencing. HTBI primers from iRepertoire and Arm-PCR of CDR3 regions yielded the TCR beta libraries. TCRdb re-called the multiplex PCR reads with MiXCR, one entry per CDR3 protein. The table records about 660,000 distinct CDR3 sequences, 30% of them present only once. Source: peripheral blood mononuclear cells (PBMCs), taken when the disease was refractory, from a patient treated with antithyroid drugs. Every receptor here comes from a female donor with Graves disease.

V usage is TRBV20-1 and J usage is TRBJ1-5, with no clear D. Per germline, CDR1 DFQATT and CDR2 SNEGSKA (reference sequence). Trimming pared 5 bases from V and 3 bases from J, leaving 11 bases between. CDR3 length equals 13 residues. The CDR3 bases are TGCAGTGCTGTTGGACCAAACAATCAGCCCCAGCATTTT. As protein: CSAVGPNNQPQHF.

This clonotype was detected only a few times. This chain connects TRBV11-2 to TRBJ1-5; D is uncertain. The CDR3 is 15 residues long. Between the trimmed V and J ends, which lost 0 bases and 2 bases, there was a span of 8 bases. CDR1 and CDR2 (germline): SGHAT, FQNNGV. This CDR3 reads CASSLDGSRNQPQHF. The DNA of the CDR3 is TGTGCCAGCAGCTTAGATGGCAGCCGCAATCAGCCCCAGCATTTT.

This clonotype was counted between two and nine times. The V call is TRBV6-2 or TRBV6-3, the J call TRBJ1-2; D uncertain. Germline lookup yields CDR1 MNHEY and CDR2 SVGEGT. The CDR3 has 14 residues. Trimming pared 5 bases from V and 5 bases from J, leaving 15 bases between. The CDR3 nucleotides are TGTGCCAGCAGTACCGACTCCTCTACGTATGGCTACACCTTC. Its protein product is CASSTDSSTYGYTF.

The chain links TRBV6-1 to TRBJ1-2; D gene unclear. Germline CDR1 reads MNHNS; CDR2 reads SASEGT. Between the trimmed V and J ends, which lost 5 bases and 4 bases, there was a span of 23 bases. The CDR3 consists of 17 residues. Here the CDR3 DNA reads TGTGCCAGCAGTCCCCTCACGGGAGGGCTGGGAACCTATGGCTACACCTTC. It translates to CASSPLTGGLGTYGYTF.

This clonotype was counted at least ten times. The CDR3 DNA sequence: TGTGCCAGCAGCTTGGCGGTGGGATACGGCCAAGAGACCCAGTACTTC. The encoded protein is CASSLAVGYGQETQYF. The chain couples TRBV5-5 to TRBJ2-5; D gene ambiguous. The germline V gene encodes CDR1 SGHKS and CDR2 YYEKEE (reference sequence). Trimming took off 0 bases at V and 1 base at J, with 13 bases between the two ends. This CDR3 has 16 amino acids.

This clonotype was observed at least ten times. The V and J genes are TRBV19 and TRBJ1-6; 9 nucleotides line up with TRBD1. The CDR3 is made up of 13 amino acids. V lost 9 bases and J lost 9; bases outside the gene matches: 6. Germline V gene sequence: CDR1 LNHDA, CDR2 SQIVND (reference sequence). CDR3 coding DNA: TGTGCCAGCAGACAGGGGGAAAGTTCACCCCTCCACTTT. This codes for CASRQGESSPLHF.

There are a few counts of this clonotype. The chain combines TRBV20-1 with TRBJ2-7; possibly TRBD2 for D (6 bases). Trimming pared 6 bases from V and 2 bases from J, leaving 11 bases between. Germline V gives CDR1 DFQATT, CDR2 SNEGSKA (reference sequence). The CDR3 totals 12 residues. In nucleotides, the CDR3 is TGCAGTGCCGCGAGGAGGGCCTACGAGCAGTACTTC. Translation: CSAARRAYEQYF.

This clonotype has a count of ten or more. This sequence joins TRBV20-1 and TRBJ1-1; D might be TRBD1 (6 bases). Germline V lookup: CDR1 DFQATT, CDR2 SNEGSKA (reference sequence). Between the trimmed V and J ends, which lost 3 bases and 0 bases, there was a span of 11 bases. This CDR3 contains 14 residues. The CDR3 protein is CSARVDRMNTEAFF. CDR3 nucleotides: TGCAGTGCTAGGGTGGACAGAATGAACACTGAAGCTTTCTTT.

The chain links TRBV4-1 to TRBJ1-2; D possibly corresponds to TRBD1 (6 bases). With 1 base removed from V and 4 bases from J, the gap between germline ends came to 13 bases. This CDR3 comprises 15 residues. Per the germline V gene, CDR1 is MGHRA and CDR2 is YSYEKL. The CDR3 DNA is TGCGCCAGCAGCCAAGGGGCAGGGGTTGTCTATGGCTACACCTTC. Its translation is CASSQGAGVVYGYTF.

A few counts support this clonotype. The V call is TRBV11-2, the J call TRBJ1-2, with 7 nucleotides matching TRBD1. V was pared by 6 bases and J by 7 bases, with 17 bases of the junction left unmatched. CDR3 length: 16 residues. Germline V CDR1 and CDR2: SGHAT, FQNNGV. The chain's CDR3 is CASRTRVRGRNGGYTF. DNA of the CDR3: TGTGCCAGCAGAACCCGGGTGAGGGGGCGAAATGGTGGCTACACCTTC.

This clonotype turned up a few times. The chain couples TRBV6-1 to TRBJ1-5; no firm D call. This CDR3 is built from 15 residues. Germline loops: CDR1 MNHNS, CDR2 SASEGT. V was pared by 0 bases and J by 2 bases, with 8 bases between. This CDR3 is CASSEAMGGNQPQHF. The CDR3 region has the DNA TGTGCCAGCAGTGAAGCGATGGGTGGCAATCAGCCCCAGCATTTT.

This rearrangement joins TRBV28 to TRBJ2-4; 7 nucleotides match TRBD2. V shed 2 bases and J 1 base; nucleotides not matched to a gene: 5. This CDR3 contains 16 residues. Germline V gene data show CDR1 as MDHEN and CDR2 as SYDVKM. Written as DNA, the CDR3 is TGTGCCAGCAGTTTAATGGGGAGGGGTGCCAAAAACATTCAGTACTTC. Its translation: CASSLMGRGAKNIQYF. The variable domain in full, with the rest retrieved from reference TRBV28 and TRBJ2-4, is DVKVTQSSRYLVKRTGEKVFLECVQDMDHENMFWYRQDPGLGLRLIYFSYDVKMKEKGDIPEGYSVSREKKERFSLILESASTNQTSMYLCASSLMGRGAKNIQYFGAGTRLSVL.

This clonotype was seen only a few times. This chain uses TRBV28 with TRBJ1-1; D possibly corresponds to TRBD1 (5 bases). Germline assignment: CDR1 MDHEN and CDR2 SYDVKM. This CDR3 is 15 amino acids long. The V and J ends lost 6 bases and 2 bases respectively, with 16 bases between them. The CDR3 protein is CASRPGAGPNTEAFF. In nucleotides, the CDR3 is TGTGCCAGCAGACCCGGGGCAGGGCCTAACACTGAAGCTTTCTTT.

Comment on this clonotype: A junction end diverges from the germline sequence, so it may reflect a read error. V gene TRBV27 combines with J gene TRBJ1-5; the D is unclear. The CDR3 covers 12 residues. Germline V gene lookup returns CDR1 MNHEY and CDR2 SMNVEV (reference sequence). CDR3 nucleotide sequence: TGTGCCAGTAGTTCCGTCGGTCAGCCCCAGCATTTT. This translates into CASSSVGQPQHF.

This chain joins TRBV7-2 and TRBJ2-2; TRBD2 matches at 9 bases. Germline CDR1 SGHTA, CDR2 FQGNSA. Unmatched junction bases numbered 12, after V lost 5 bases and J lost 5 bases. The CDR3 has 17 amino acids. CDR3 loop: CASSVGGVSGRTGELFF. The CDR3 nucleotides are TGTGCCAGCAGCGTCGGAGGGGTTAGCGGGAGAACCGGGGAGCTGTTTTTT.

The rearrangement uses TRBV13 and TRBJ2-5; 10 bases match TRBD2. Germline CDR1 and CDR2: PRHDT and FYEKMQ (reference sequence). The J segment lost 5 bases and the V segment lost 5 bases, leaving 14 bases of the junction unmatched. CDR3 size: 17 residues. CDR3 DNA: TGTGCCAGCAGCCCGCAGGCTAGCGGGAGTTTGTCTGAGACCCAGTACTTC. Translating gives CASSPQASGSLSETQYF.

Only a few counts were recorded for this clonotype. The genes are TRBV18 and TRBJ1-1, with D unresolved. Trimming removed 2 bases at V and 1 base at J, with 8 bases between. Germline V CDR1 and CDR2: KGHSH, LQKENI. The CDR3 length is 14 residues. In nucleotides, the CDR3 is TGTGCCAGCTCACCAAGGGCAGAGAACACTGAAGCTTTCTTT. It yields the protein CASSPRAENTEAFF.

This clonotype was detected once. V usage is TRBV5-6 and J usage is TRBJ2-3, with 7 bases aligning to TRBD2. The ends lost 7 bases at V and 1 base at J; junction bases unmatched: 15. In germline, CDR1 is SGHDT, CDR2 YYEEEE. The CDR3 contains 17 residues. The CDR3 DNA sequence: TGTGCCAGCGGCGGGGGTGGGCAATCTTTCGGCACAGATACGCAGTATTTT. Protein: CASGGGGQSFGTDTQYF.

This clonotype was counted ten times or more. The chain is built from TRBV10-3 and TRBJ1-2, with TRBD1 matching over 10 bases. This CDR3 spans 17 amino acids. Germline V gene sequence: CDR1 ENHRY, CDR2 SYGVKD. V shed 10 bases, J shed 0 bases, and the junction held 14 bases outside the gene matches. In nucleotides, the CDR3 is TGTGCCACCTCGGGGGAGACAGGGGGCGATCCTAACTATGGCTACACCTTC. Amino acids: CATSGETGGDPNYGYTF.

This clonotype was picked up a small number of times. The chain employs TRBV19 and TRBJ1-2, with 8 bases lining up with TRBD1. The CDR3 spans 17 residues. Trimming removed 5 bases from V and 2 bases from J; junction bases left unmatched: 13. CDR1 LNHDA and CDR2 SQIVND come from the germline V gene (reference sequence). CDR3 amino acids: CASSFGRQGRSNYGYTF. The CDR3 DNA reads TGTGCCAGTAGTTTTGGTCGACAGGGGCGATCCAACTATGGCTACACCTTC.

This chain uses TRBV7-6 with TRBJ1-4; a weak D match, TRBD1 (5 bases). V was trimmed by 5 bases and J by 4 bases, leaving 17 bases between them. CDR3 size: 16 residues. Per the germline V gene, CDR1 is SGHVS and CDR2 is FNYEAQ. In nucleotides, the CDR3 is TGTGCCAGCAGCCCCGGGACGGATCGTGGTAATGAAAAACTGTTTTTT. Amino acids: CASSPGTDRGNEKLFF.

This clonotype occurred a few times. This rearrangement joins TRBV7-2 to TRBJ2-4, with D possibly matching TRBD2 (6 bases). Germline V CDR1 and CDR2: SGHTA, FQGNSA. The CDR3 consists of 15 residues. Trimming shortened V by 5 bases and J by 4 bases, and 15 bases separated the two germline ends. DNA of the CDR3: TGTGCCAGCAGCGGTCCTAAGGAGGGGAAAAACATTCAGTACTTC. It translates to CASSGPKEGKNIQYF.

This chain links TRBV12-3 or TRBV12-4 with TRBJ1-4; 7 bases are shared with TRBD1. With V trimmed by 4 bases and J by 5 bases, 7 bases remained unmatched. The CDR3 has 15 residues. CDR3 sequence: CASSSTGQPNEKLFF. The CDR3 DNA reads as TGTGCCAGCAGTTCGACGGGACAGCCAAATGAAAAACTGTTTTTT.

This clonotype appeared many times. The chain has TRBV20-1 and TRBJ2-5; 11 nucleotides agree with TRBD2. Germline lookup yields CDR1 DFQATT and CDR2 SNEGSKA (reference sequence). The CDR3 length is 13 residues. Germline trimming cut 5 bases from V and 4 bases from J; bases unmatched to any gene: 3. The DNA for the CDR3 is TGCAGTGCTTCCGGACTAGCGGGAGAGACCCAGTACTTC. This encodes CSASGLAGETQYF.

This clonotype was found a few times. DNA for the CDR3: TGCAGCGTTGAAGTTCCCAATCAGCCCCAGCATTTT. This translates into CSVEVPNQPQHF. This sequence joins TRBV29-1 and TRBJ1-5; D gene unclear. Trimming stripped 1 base from V and 3 bases from J, with 4 bases between. Germline V gives CDR1 SQVTM, CDR2 ANQGSEA. The CDR3 is made up of 12 amino acids.

The V gene is TRBV12-3 or TRBV12-4, the J gene TRBJ1-5, with 9 bases lining up with TRBD1. This CDR3 has 16 amino acids. With 6 bases clipped from V and 4 bases from J, the junction kept 10 bases outside the gene matches. Here the CDR3 DNA reads TGTGCCAGCAGCGGGGACAGGGCCGGGGGAAATCAGCCCCAGCATTTT. Residues: CASSGDRAGGNQPQHF.

The table lists this clonotype with a few counts. The chain couples TRBV5-1 to TRBJ2-6; D gene ambiguous. V was cut by 7 bases and J by 1 base, with 9 bases left in between. This CDR3 spans 14 amino acids. Germline CDR1 and CDR2: SGHRS and YFSETQ. CDR3: CASQPQSGANVLTF. The CDR3, as DNA: TGCGCCAGCCAACCACAATCTGGGGCCAACGTCCTGACTTTC. Full variable domain (missing parts from reference TRBV5-1 and TRBJ2-6): KAGVTQTPRYLIKTRGQQVTLSCSPISGHRSVSWYQQTPGQGLQFLFEYFSETQRNKGNFPGRFSGRQFSNSRSEMNVSTLELGDSALYLCASQPQSGANVLTFGAGSRLTVL.

Many counts were recorded for this clonotype. The chain uses TRBV28 and TRBJ1-2; D is unresolved. Trimming removed 5 bases at V and 3 bases at J, with 4 bases between. CDR1 and CDR2 (germline): MDHEN, SYDVKM. The CDR3 consists of 11 residues. CDR3 sequence: CASSMDYGYTF. The CDR3 bases are TGTGCCAGCAGTATGGACTATGGCTACACCTTC.

This clonotype has a handful of counts. This chain uses TRBV7-2 with TRBJ2-7, with 9 bases that match TRBD2. The CDR3 totals 14 residues. The ends lost 3 bases at V and 7 bases at J; junction bases unmatched: 7. Germline lookup yields CDR1 SGHTA and CDR2 FQGNSA. The CDR3 DNA reads TGTGCCAGCAGCTTTAGCGGGAGTGCCGGTGAGCAGTACTTC. Translating gives CASSFSGSAGEQYF.